The 24 T cell receptor beta chains below come from one sample, sequenced in a study. TCRdb used MiXCR to reprocess the 5' RACE reads, holding one entry per CDR3 protein. Among roughly 52,000 distinct CDR3 sequences listed, 17% were seen once. The sequenced sample was naive CD4+ T cells sorted from blood. Documented subset: naive CD4+ T cells, CD4+CD45RA+CD25-. The receptors were gathered from a female donor with breast cancer.

As for this clonotype: This could be a read error, since a much larger clone is one nucleotide away. This chain joins TRBV6-1 and TRBJ1-5; TRBD1 is a possible D gene (5 bases). Germline values: CDR1 MNHNS, CDR2 SASEGT. This CDR3 comprises 13 residues. With 6 bases removed from V and 7 bases from J, the gap between germline ends came to 13 bases. CDR3 DNA sequence: TGTGCCAGCAGCCGGACATGGGACCAGCCCCAGCATTTT. Amino acids: CASSRTWDQPQHF.

This clonotype was picked up a small number of times. The chain employs TRBV5-5 and TRBJ2-5, with TRBD1 identical over 9 bases. This CDR3 has 15 residues. Germline V gives CDR1 SGHKS, CDR2 YYEKEE (reference sequence). Germline trimming cut 2 bases from V and 2 bases from J; bases unmatched to any gene: 4. The CDR3 loop reads CASSFPGQGQETQYF. The CDR3 DNA follows: TGTGCCAGCAGCTTTCCGGGACAGGGACAAGAGACCCAGTACTTC. The variable domain in full, with the rest retrieved from reference TRBV5-5 and TRBJ2-5, is DAGVTQSPTHLIKTRGQQVTLRCSPISGHKSVSWYQQVLGQGPQFIFQYYEKEERGRGNFPDRFSARQFPNYSSELNVNALLLGDSALYLCASSFPGQGQETQYFGPGTRLLVL.

This clonotype was counted at least ten times. The chain recombines TRBV5-1 with TRBJ1-1; the D gene is possibly TRBD1 (5 bases). CDR1 is SGHRS and CDR2 is YFSETQ in the germline V gene. The V and J ends lost 2 bases and 0 bases respectively, with 11 bases between them. The CDR3 loop spans 15 amino acids. CDR3 bases: TGCGCCAGCAGCTTCGGGACCACCCTGAACACTGAAGCTTTCTTT. It translates to CASSFGTTLNTEAFF.

This clonotype was found many times. The chain couples TRBV7-8 to TRBJ2-1, with 10 bases identical to TRBD2. This CDR3 region has 15 residues. The J segment lost 2 bases and the V segment lost 8 bases, leaving 6 bases of the junction unmatched. Per the germline V gene, CDR1 is SGHVS and CDR2 is FQNEAQ. DNA of the CDR3: TGTGCCAGCGGCCAGCGGGAGGGAACCTACAATGAGCAGTTCTTC. Translation: CASGQREGTYNEQFF. The full variable domain, with the rest looked up from reference TRBV7-8 and TRBJ2-1, is GAGVSQSPRYKVAKRGQDVALRCDPISGHVSLFWYQQALGQGPEFLTYFQNEAQLDKSGLPSDRFFAERPEGSVSTLKIQRTQQEDSAVYLCASGQREGTYNEQFFGPGTRLTVL.

This clonotype was seen ten or more times. V gene TRBV6-6 combines with J gene TRBJ1-2; D might be TRBD1 (5 bases). Germline CDR1 and CDR2: MNHNY and SVGAGI (reference sequence). The V end was cut by 2 bases, the J end by 7 bases, with 11 bases between. This CDR3 has 13 amino acids. CDR3 DNA: TGTGCCAGCAGTTACCCAGGGTCTGCTGGCTACACCTTC. Translation gives CASSYPGSAGYTF.

The rearrangement links TRBV9 to TRBJ2-3; D possibly matches TRBD1 or TRBD2 (6 bases each). Trimming left V 3 bases short and J 5 bases short, with 22 bases between. Germline CDR1 and CDR2: SGDLS and YYNGEE. The CDR3 is made up of 17 amino acids. DNA of the CDR3: TGTGCCAGCAGCGAGTTATCGGGGGCCGGTCCGGTAGATACGCAGTATTTT. This gives the protein CASSELSGAGPVDTQYF.

This clonotype ranks as medium-sized. V usage is TRBV6-5 and J usage is TRBJ2-7, with D possibly being TRBD2 (5 bases). V lost 7 bases, J lost 4 bases, and 14 bases lay in between. The germline V gene has CDR1 MNHEY and CDR2 SVGAGI. The CDR3 has 13 residues. The CDR3 region is CASNKGRGYEQYF. The DNA of the CDR3 is TGTGCCAGCAATAAAGGACGGGGATACGAGCAGTACTTC.

This clonotype was seen a few times. The rearrangement uses TRBV5-1 and TRBJ2-1; no reliable D call. V was cut by 1 base and J by 2 bases, with 10 bases left in between. This CDR3 has 15 residues. CDR1 is SGHRS and CDR2 is YFSETQ in the germline V gene. The CDR3 region is CASSLKALPYNEQFF. DNA for the CDR3: TGCGCCAGCAGCTTGAAGGCCCTCCCCTACAATGAGCAGTTCTTC.

V and J are TRBV7-2 and TRBJ1-2; 7 nucleotides agree with TRBD1. CDR1 is SGHTA, CDR2 FQGNSA, per germline. The CDR3 length is 16 residues. The trim removed 5 bases at V and 5 bases at J, leaving 14 bases unmatched. The CDR3 sequence is CASSRSGTDTRYGYTF. In DNA form, the CDR3 reads TGTGCCAGCAGCCGTTCCGGGACAGACACGCGATATGGCTACACCTTC.

The V and J genes are TRBV4-3 and TRBJ1-2, with D hard to call. CDR1 LGHNA and CDR2 YSLEER come from the germline V gene. The length of the CDR3 is 15 residues. The germline V and J ends were trimmed by 5 bases and 4 bases, with 17 bases remaining between them. The CDR3 is CASSMGQTFTYGYTF. The CDR3 DNA follows: TGCGCCAGCAGCATGGGTCAGACGTTTACCTATGGCTACACCTTC.

The chain has TRBV5-1 and TRBJ2-1; 7 positions match TRBD2. Germline CDR1 and CDR2: SGHRS and YFSETQ. The CDR3 has 14 residues. Trimming removed 4 bases from V and 6 bases from J; junction bases left unmatched: 7. This CDR3 reads CASSRAGPGNEQFF. CDR3 in DNA: TGCGCCAGCAGCCGAGCGGGACCCGGCAATGAGCAGTTCTTC. The full variable domain, with the rest looked up from reference TRBV5-1 and TRBJ2-1, is KAGVTQTPRYLIKTRGQQVTLSCSPISGHRSVSWYQQTPGQGLQFLFEYFSETQRNKGNFPGRFSGRQFSNSRSEMNVSTLELGDSALYLCASSRAGPGNEQFFGPGTRLTVL.

This clonotype was picked up a small number of times. V gene TRBV20-1 combines with J gene TRBJ2-1; a weak D match, TRBD2 (5 bases). Trimming stripped 4 bases from V and 3 bases from J, with 19 bases between. CDR3 length: 16 residues. From germline, CDR1 is DFQATT and CDR2 SNEGSKA (reference sequence). The CDR3 here is CSATRPGFGNYNEQFF. Here the CDR3 DNA reads TGCAGTGCTACACGTCCGGGATTCGGGAACTACAATGAGCAGTTCTTC.

This clonotype was detected ten times or more. The V and J genes are TRBV5-1 and TRBJ1-1, with a weak D call TRBD1 (5 bases). CDR3 size: 16 residues. Trimming took 5 bases from V and 4 from J, leaving 21 bases between them. Germline CDR1 and CDR2: SGHRS and YFSETQ. The CDR3 DNA reads TGCGCCAGCAGGATGGAGTCGGTGGCAGGGCCCACTGAAGCTTTCTTT. Amino acids: CASRMESVAGPTEAFF.

The V call is TRBV15, the J call TRBJ2-5; possibly TRBD1 for D (5 bases). This CDR3 is built from 13 residues. Trimming shortened V by 9 bases and J by 0 bases, and 11 bases separated the two germline ends. Germline-derived CDR1 and CDR2 are LNHNV and YYDKDF (reference sequence). CDR3 sequence (DNA): TGTGCCACTAAGCAAGGGGACCAAGAGACCCAGTACTTC. Translating it yields CATKQGDQETQYF.

This sequence joins TRBV5-1 and TRBJ2-1; 11 positions match TRBD2. The J segment lost 0 bases and the V segment lost 1 base, leaving 0 bases of the junction unmatched. Germline values: CDR1 SGHRS, CDR2 YFSETQ. This CDR3 is built from 16 residues. In DNA, the CDR3 is TGCGCCAGCAGCTTGACTAGCGGGGGCTCCTACAATGAGCAGTTCTTC. This gives the protein CASSLTSGGSYNEQFF.

Many counts were recorded for this clonotype. The chain couples TRBV12-3 or TRBV12-4 to TRBJ2-5; D is perhaps TRBD1 or TRBD2 (6 bases each). Trimming stripped 4 bases from V and 4 bases from J, with 10 bases between. There are 13 residues in the CDR3. The CDR3 loop is CASSWRGVETQYF. The CDR3 region has the DNA TGTGCCAGCAGTTGGAGGGGGGTAGAGACCCAGTACTTC.

This clonotype was picked up a small number of times. The chain has TRBV3-1 and TRBJ1-1, with 7 bases identical to TRBD1. V gave up 3 bases and J gave up 3 bases; unmatched junction bases: 4. This CDR3 comprises 14 residues. Looked up from germline, CDR1 is LGHDT and CDR2 is YNNKEL (reference sequence). The CDR3: CASSQGQRDTEAFF. CDR3 sequence (DNA): TGTGCCAGCAGCCAGGGACAGAGGGACACTGAAGCTTTCTTT.

This chain uses TRBV25-1 with TRBJ2-2; TRBD2 agrees at 8 bases. This CDR3 has 15 residues. Trimming cost V 2 bases and J 9 bases; bases outside gene matches: 8. Per germline, CDR1 MGHDK and CDR2 SYGVNS. The CDR3 loop is CASSEGLAGTRELFF. Here the CDR3 DNA reads TGTGCCAGCAGTGAAGGGCTAGCGGGTACCCGGGAGCTGTTTTTT.

This clonotype was counted once. Since the CDR3 does not end with the conserved phenylalanine or tryptophan, this likely comes from a read error. The rearrangement links TRBV5-1 to TRBJ2-3; the match to TRBD2 covers 11 bases. Per the germline V gene, CDR1 is SGHRS and CDR2 is YFSETQ. The length of the CDR3 is 16 residues. CDR3 nucleotide sequence: TGCGCCAGCAGCCCGCGGCTAGCGGGAGGCGAGGATACACAGTATGTT. Its translation: CASSPRLAGGEDTQYV.

This clonotype was counted between two and nine times. The chain recombines TRBV20-1 with TRBJ1-2, with 8 bases identical to TRBD1. The CDR3 runs to 14 residues. The junction had 9 bases not matched to a gene; V was cut back by 3 bases and J by 6 bases. Germline values: CDR1 DFQATT, CDR2 SNEGSKA (reference sequence). In nucleotides, the CDR3 is TGCAGTGCTAGGGCCTTTCAGGGGGCGGATGGCTACACCTTC. It codes for CSARAFQGADGYTF.

Comments on this clonotype: At one end the junction does not follow the germline gene, possibly because of a read error. The rearrangement uses TRBV28 and TRBJ1-3, with D perhaps TRBD1 (5 bases). From germline, CDR1 is MDHEN and CDR2 SYDVKM. The CDR3 covers 15 residues. The CDR3 loop reads CAGSLPSGTGNTIYF. CDR3 DNA: TGTGCCGGCAGCCTTCCCTCAGGGACGGGAAACACCATATATTTT.

Only a few counts were recorded for this clonotype. The DNA of the CDR3 is TGCAGTGCTAGTGGGCGAGCGGGAGCGTCCTACAATGAGCAGTTCTTC. It encodes CSASGRAGASYNEQFF. The chain employs TRBV20-1 and TRBJ2-1; 8 nucleotides agree with TRBD2. Germline V gives CDR1 DFQATT, CDR2 SNEGSKA (reference sequence). The CDR3 consists of 16 residues. V gave up 3 bases and J gave up 1 base; unmatched junction bases: 8.

This clonotype was seen many times. This chain connects TRBV5-5 to TRBJ2-3, with 9 bases that match TRBD2. Per germline, CDR1 SGHKS and CDR2 YYEKEE (reference sequence). CDR3 length equals 15 residues. J was trimmed by 2 bases and V by 4 bases; bases with no gene match: 5. CDR3 in DNA: TGTGCCAGCAGCGAGCCTAGCGGGGCCACAGATACGCAGTATTTT. Amino acids: CASSEPSGATDTQYF.

There are a few counts of this clonotype. This sequence joins TRBV7-9 and TRBJ2-2, with D perhaps matching TRBD1 (5 bases). CDR1 is SEHNR and CDR2 is FQNEAQ in the germline V gene (reference sequence). Between the trimmed V and J ends, which lost 5 bases and 0 bases, there was a span of 7 bases. The CDR3 loop spans 14 amino acids. DNA of the CDR3: TGTGCCAGCAGCCCGACAGCGAACACCGGGGAGCTGTTTTTT. It specifies CASSPTANTGELFF.